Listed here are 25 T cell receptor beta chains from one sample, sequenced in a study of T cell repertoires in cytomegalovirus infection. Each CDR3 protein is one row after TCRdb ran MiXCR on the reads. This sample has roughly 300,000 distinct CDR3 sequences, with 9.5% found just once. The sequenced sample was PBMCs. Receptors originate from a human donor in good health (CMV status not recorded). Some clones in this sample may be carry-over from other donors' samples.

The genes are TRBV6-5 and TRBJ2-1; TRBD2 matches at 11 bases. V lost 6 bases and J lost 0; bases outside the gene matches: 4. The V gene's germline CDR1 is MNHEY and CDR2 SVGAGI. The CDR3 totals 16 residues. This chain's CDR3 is CASRRLAGFSYNEQFF. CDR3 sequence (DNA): TGTGCCAGCAGGAGACTAGCGGGATTCTCCTACAATGAGCAGTTCTTC.

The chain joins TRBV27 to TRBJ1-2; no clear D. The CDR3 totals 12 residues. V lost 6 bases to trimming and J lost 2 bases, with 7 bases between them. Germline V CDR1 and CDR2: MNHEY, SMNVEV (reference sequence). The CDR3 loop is CASREGNYGYTF. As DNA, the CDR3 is TGTGCCAGCAGGGAGGGAAACTATGGCTACACCTTC.

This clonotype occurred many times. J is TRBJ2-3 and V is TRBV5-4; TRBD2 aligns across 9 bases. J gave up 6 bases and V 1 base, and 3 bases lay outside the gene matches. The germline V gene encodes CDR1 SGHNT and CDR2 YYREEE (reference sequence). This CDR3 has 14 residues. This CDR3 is CASSLSGRPDTQYF. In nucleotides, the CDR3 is TGTGCCAGCAGCTTGAGCGGGAGGCCCGATACGCAGTATTTT.

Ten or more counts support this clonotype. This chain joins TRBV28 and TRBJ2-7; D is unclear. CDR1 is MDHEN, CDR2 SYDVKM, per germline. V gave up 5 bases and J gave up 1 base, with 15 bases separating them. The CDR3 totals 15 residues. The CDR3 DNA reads TGTGCCAGCAGTCCCCAGGCGAGAACTTCCTACGAGCAGTACTTC. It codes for CASSPQARTSYEQYF. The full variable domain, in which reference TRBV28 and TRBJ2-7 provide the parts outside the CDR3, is DVKVTQSSRYLVKRTGEKVFLECVQDMDHENMFWYRQDPGLGLRLIYFSYDVKMKEKGDIPEGYSVSREKKERFSLILESASTNQTSMYLCASSPQARTSYEQYFGPGTRLTVT.

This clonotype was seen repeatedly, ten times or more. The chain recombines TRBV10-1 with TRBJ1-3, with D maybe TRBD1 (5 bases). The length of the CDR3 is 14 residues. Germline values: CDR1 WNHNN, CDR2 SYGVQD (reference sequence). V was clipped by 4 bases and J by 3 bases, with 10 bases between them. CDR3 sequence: CASSAGIGGNTIYF. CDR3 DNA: TGCGCCAGCAGTGCAGGGATCGGTGGAAACACCATATATTTT.

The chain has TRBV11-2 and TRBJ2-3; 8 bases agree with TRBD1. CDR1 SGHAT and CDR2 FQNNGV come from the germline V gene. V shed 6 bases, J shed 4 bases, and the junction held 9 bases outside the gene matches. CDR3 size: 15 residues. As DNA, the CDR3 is TGTGCCAGCAGACCCCCGCAGGGGGCCTCAGATACGCAGTATTTT. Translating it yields CASRPPQGASDTQYF.

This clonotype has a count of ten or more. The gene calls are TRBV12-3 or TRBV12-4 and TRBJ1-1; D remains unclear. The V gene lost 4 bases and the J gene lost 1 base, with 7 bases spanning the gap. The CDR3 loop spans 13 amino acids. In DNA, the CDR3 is TGTGCCAGCAGTTCGAGTGGGAACACTGAAGCTTTCTTT. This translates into CASSSSGNTEAFF.

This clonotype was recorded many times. In nucleotides, the CDR3 is TGTGCCAGCAGCCCGACGGGGGGAAGGAAGAGAAATGAGCAGTTCTTC. It encodes CASSPTGGRKRNEQFF. The rearrangement uses TRBV14 and TRBJ2-1; TRBD2 agrees at 7 bases. The germline CDR1 and CDR2 sequences are SGHDN and FVKESK. After removal of 4 bases from V and 7 bases from J, the junction contained 13 bases not matched to a gene. The CDR3 contains 16 residues. The complete variable domain, with remaining parts taken from reference TRBV14 and TRBJ2-1, reads EAGVTQFPSHSVIEKGQTVTLRCDPISGHDNLYWYRRVMGKEIKFLLHFVKESKQDESGMPNNRFLAERTGGTYSTLKVQPAELEDSGVYFCASSPTGGRKRNEQFFGPGTRLTVL.

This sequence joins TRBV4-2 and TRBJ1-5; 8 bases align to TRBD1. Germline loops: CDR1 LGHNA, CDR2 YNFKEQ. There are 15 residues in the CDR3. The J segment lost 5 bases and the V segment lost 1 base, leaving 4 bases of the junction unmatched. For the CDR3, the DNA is TGTGCCAGCAGCCAAGTAAGACAGGGGTATCAGCCCCAGCATTTT. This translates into CASSQVRQGYQPQHF.

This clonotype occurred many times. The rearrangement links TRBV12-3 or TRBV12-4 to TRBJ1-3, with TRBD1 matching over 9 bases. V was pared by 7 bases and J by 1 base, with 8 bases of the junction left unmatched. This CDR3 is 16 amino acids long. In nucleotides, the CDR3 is TGTGCCAGCACAAACCCCGGGACAGGGTCTGGAAACACCATATATTTT. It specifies CASTNPGTGSGNTIYF.

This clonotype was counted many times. The CDR3 sequence: CAISESGGYNEQFF. DNA for the CDR3: TGTGCCATCAGTGAGTCCGGGGGGTACAATGAGCAGTTCTTC. This chain connects TRBV10-3 to TRBJ2-1; 7 nucleotides align to TRBD2. Germline CDR1 ENHRY, CDR2 SYGVKD. After removal of 0 bases from V and 4 bases from J, the junction contained 0 bases not matched to a gene. CDR3 length: 14 residues.

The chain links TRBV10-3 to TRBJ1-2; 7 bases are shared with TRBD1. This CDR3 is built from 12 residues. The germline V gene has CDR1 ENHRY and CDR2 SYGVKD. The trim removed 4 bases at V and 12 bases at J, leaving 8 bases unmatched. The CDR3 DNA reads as TGTGCCATCAGTGGGGGACAGCCGTCGCACACCTTC. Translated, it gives CAISGGQPSHTF.

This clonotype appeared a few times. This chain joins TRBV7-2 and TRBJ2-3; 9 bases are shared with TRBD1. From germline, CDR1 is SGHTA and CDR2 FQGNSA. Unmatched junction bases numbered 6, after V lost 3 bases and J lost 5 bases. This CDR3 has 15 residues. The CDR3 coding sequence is TGTGCCAGCAGCTTCCGGGACAGGGATCTAGATACGCAGTATTTT. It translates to CASSFRDRDLDTQYF.

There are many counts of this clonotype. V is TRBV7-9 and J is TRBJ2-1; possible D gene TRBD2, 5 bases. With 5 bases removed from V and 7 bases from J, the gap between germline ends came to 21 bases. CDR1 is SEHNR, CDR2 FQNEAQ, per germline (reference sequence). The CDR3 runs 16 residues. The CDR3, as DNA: TGTGCCAGCAGCCAACGGAGGACCGAGGTCGGGAATGAGCAGTTCTTC. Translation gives CASSQRRTEVGNEQFF.

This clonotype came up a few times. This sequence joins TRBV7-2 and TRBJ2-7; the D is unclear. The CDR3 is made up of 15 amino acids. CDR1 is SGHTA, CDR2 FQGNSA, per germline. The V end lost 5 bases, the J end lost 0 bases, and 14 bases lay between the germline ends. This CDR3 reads CASSHPRSGSYEQYF. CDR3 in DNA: TGTGCCAGCAGCCATCCCCGGAGTGGCTCCTACGAGCAGTACTTC.

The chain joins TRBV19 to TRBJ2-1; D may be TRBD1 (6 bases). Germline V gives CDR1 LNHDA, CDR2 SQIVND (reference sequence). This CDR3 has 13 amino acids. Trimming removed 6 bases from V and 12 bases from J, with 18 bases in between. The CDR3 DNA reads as TGTGCCAGTAGCCCCTTAACAGGGCATCGGCAGTTCTTC. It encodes CASSPLTGHRQFF. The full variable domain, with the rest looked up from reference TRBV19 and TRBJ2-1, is DGGITQSPKYLFRKEGQNVTLSCEQNLNHDAMYWYRQDPGQGLRLIYYSQIVNDFQKGDIAEGYSVSREKKESFPLTVTSAQKNPTAFYLCASSPLTGHRQFFGPGTRLTVL.

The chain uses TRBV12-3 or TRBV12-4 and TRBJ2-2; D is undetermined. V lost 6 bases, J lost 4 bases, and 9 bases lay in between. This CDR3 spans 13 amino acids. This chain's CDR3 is CASSNKPTGELFF. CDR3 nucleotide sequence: TGTGCCAGCAGCAACAAGCCCACCGGGGAGCTGTTTTTT.

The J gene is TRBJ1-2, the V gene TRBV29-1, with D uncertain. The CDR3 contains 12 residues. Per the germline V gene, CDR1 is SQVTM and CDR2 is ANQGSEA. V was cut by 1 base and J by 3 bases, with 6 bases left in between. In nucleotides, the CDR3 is TGCAGCGTTGAAGTCAATGACTATGGCTACACCTTC. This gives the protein CSVEVNDYGYTF.

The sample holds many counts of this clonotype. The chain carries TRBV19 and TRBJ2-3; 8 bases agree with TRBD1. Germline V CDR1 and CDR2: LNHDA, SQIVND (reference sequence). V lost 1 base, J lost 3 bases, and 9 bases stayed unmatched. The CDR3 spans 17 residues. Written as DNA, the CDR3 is TGTGCCAGTAGTATAGTATTTCGACAGGGGAGGACAGATACGCAGTATTTT. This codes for CASSIVFRQGRTDTQYF.

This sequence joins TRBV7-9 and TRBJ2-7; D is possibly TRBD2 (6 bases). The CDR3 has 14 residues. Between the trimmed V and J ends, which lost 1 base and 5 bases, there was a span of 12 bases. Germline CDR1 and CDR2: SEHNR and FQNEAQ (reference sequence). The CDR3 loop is CASSLGAGIDEQYF. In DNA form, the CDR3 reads TGTGCCAGCAGCTTAGGGGCGGGGATCGACGAGCAGTACTTC.

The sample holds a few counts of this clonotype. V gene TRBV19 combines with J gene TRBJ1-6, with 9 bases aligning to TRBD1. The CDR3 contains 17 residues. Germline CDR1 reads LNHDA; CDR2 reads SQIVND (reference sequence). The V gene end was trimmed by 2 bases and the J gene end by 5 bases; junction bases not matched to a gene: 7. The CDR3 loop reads CASSILQGAGNNSPLHF. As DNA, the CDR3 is TGTGCCAGTAGTATACTACAGGGGGCCGGCAATAATTCACCCCTCCACTTT.

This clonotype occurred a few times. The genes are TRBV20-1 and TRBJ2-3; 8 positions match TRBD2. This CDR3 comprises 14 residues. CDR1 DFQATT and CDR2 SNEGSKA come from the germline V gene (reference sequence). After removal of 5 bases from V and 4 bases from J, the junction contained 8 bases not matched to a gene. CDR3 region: CSAPGGASADTQYF. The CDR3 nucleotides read TGCAGTGCTCCCGGGGGGGCCAGTGCAGATACGCAGTATTTT.

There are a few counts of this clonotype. The CDR3 DNA follows: TGTGCCTGGAACTGGGCGAGAACCGGGGAGCTGTTTTTT. It specifies CAWNWARTGELFF. The chain recombines TRBV30 with TRBJ2-2, with D hard to call. The CDR3 consists of 13 residues. The germline V and J ends were trimmed by 4 bases and 5 bases, with 11 bases remaining between them. Germline lookup yields CDR1 GTSNPN and CDR2 SVGIG (reference sequence). The whole variable domain, filled in from reference TRBV30 and TRBJ2-2, reads SQTIHQWPATLVQPVGSPLSLECTVEGTSNPNLYWYRQAAGRGLQLLFYSVGIGQISSEVPQNLSASRPQDRQFILSSKKLLLSDSGFYLCAWNWARTGELFFGEGSRLTVL.

Here the CDR3 reads CSARVGGGGGGLGYTF. The DNA for the CDR3 is TGCAGTGCTAGAGTGGGGGGTGGGGGGGGGGGGCTGGGCTACACCTTC. V and J are TRBV20-1 and TRBJ1-2; tentatively, D is TRBD1 (6 bases). The CDR3 runs to 16 residues. The germline CDR1 and CDR2 sequences are DFQATT and SNEGSKA (reference sequence). V lost 1 base and J 8 bases, leaving 23 bases between the germline ends.

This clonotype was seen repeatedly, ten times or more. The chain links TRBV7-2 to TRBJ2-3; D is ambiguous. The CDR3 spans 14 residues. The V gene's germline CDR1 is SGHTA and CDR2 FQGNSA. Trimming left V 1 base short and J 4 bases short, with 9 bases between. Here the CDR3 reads CASSLGTAPDTQYF. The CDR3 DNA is TGTGCCAGCAGCTTAGGTACGGCCCCAGATACGCAGTATTTT.